This T cell receptor (beta chain) was found in a study of cytomegalovirus exposure and HLA in healthy donors. Study-wide context: HLA-typed donors contributed some 83 million unique TCRs, which were held in an early data release.

13 Jbeta primers and 60 Vbeta primers were used for the PCR. Assay used: immunoSEQ multiplex PCR; TCRdb lists only in-frame clones, some missing. The sample includes fewer than 200,000 clones, roughly three quarters of them seen just once. Overall study findings and caveats: Other equally common chains were less clonally expanded than HLA-associated TCR beta chains, a later analysis showed.

This clone was observed a few times. Its antigen is still unknown. The sequence was collected from a male donor in good health and CMV-seropositive. The specimen was PBMCs.

The CDR3 DNA follows: TGTGCCAGCACAGAACAGCCCTCGAATCAGCCCCAGCATTTT. Its translation is CASTEQPSNQPQHF. V is TRBV2 and J is TRBJ1-5; D gene unclear. Germline CDR1 and CDR2: SNHLY and FYNNEI. Trimming removed 7 bases from V and 4 bases from J, with 14 bases in between. This CDR3 comprises 14 residues. The variable domain in full, completed from reference TRBV2 and TRBJ1-5, reads EPEVTQTPSHQVTQMGQEVILRCVPISNHLYFYWYRQILGQKVEFLVSFYNNEISEKSEIFDDQFSVERPDGSNFTLKIRSTKLEDSAMYFCASTEQPSNQPQHFGDGTRLSIL.